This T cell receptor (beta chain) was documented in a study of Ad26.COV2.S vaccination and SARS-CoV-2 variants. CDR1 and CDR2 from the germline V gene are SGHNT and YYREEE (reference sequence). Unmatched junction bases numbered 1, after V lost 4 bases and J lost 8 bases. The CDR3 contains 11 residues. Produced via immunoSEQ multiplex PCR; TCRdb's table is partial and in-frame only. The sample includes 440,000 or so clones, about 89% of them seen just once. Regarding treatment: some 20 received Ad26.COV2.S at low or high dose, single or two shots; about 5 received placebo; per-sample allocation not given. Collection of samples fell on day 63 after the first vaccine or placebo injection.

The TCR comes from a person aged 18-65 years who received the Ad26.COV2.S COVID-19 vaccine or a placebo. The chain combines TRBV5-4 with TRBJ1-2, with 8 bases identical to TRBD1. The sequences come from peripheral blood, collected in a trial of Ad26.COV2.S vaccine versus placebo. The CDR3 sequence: CASSTGGGYTF. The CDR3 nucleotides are TGTGCCAGCAGCACAGGGGGAGGCTACACCTTC. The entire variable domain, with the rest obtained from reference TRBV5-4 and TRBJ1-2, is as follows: ETGVTQSPTHLIKTRGQQVTLRCSSQSGHNTVSWYQQALGQGPQFIFQYYREEENGRGNFPPRFSGLQFPNYSSELNVNALELDDSALYLCASSTGGGYTFGSGTRLTVV.